This T cell receptor (beta chain) is from a study of cytomegalovirus exposure and HLA in healthy donors. The study, taken as a whole, reports: TCR beta chains associated with HLA were, in a later analysis, more clonally expanded than equally common others. The majority of CMV-associated TCR beta chains were reported as apparently HLA-restricted in a later analysis.

Vbeta (60) and Jbeta (13) primers were used in the PCR. Method: immunoSEQ multiplex PCR; TCRdb's copy keeps in-frame clones and lacks some. Here the sample spans 130,000 to 150,000 clones, approximately 84% being singletons. Looked up from germline, CDR1 is MDHEN and CDR2 is SYDVKM. The CDR3 has 17 amino acids. Regarding this clone: What it binds is unknown.

The chain couples TRBV28 to TRBJ2-5; 7 nucleotides match TRBD1. The tail of the sequence fits TRBJ2-7 better, so the J call may be wrong. Sequences were obtained from PBMCs. This receptor was identified in a woman in her fifties or sixties in good health and CMV-seropositive. The CDR3 DNA reads as TGTGCCAGCAGTTTAGGGGGAACCGGGACAGTCTCCTACGAGCAGTACTTC. This translates into CASSLGGTGTVSYEQYF.